The text below deals with one T cell receptor beta chain. Its target antigen remains unknown. No base quality information exists; no much larger clone differs at one position. This entry is derived from a study of regulatory T cells in long-lasting Graves disease (dated by TCRdb to the early 2020s). In the study overall: In the newly diagnosed Graves' disease group, patients had been taking antithyroid drugs for less than 3 months. This study used TCR sequencing and RNA sequencing of peripheral blood to compare persistent Graves' disease patients against newly diagnosed Graves' disease patients. The study took place in China and was registered as a clinical trial. TCR sequencing covered 13 persistent and some 20 newly diagnosed Graves' disease patients, around 35 samples in total.

This sample's time point label indicates: newly diagnosed GD, antithyroid drugs for less than 3 months. For both TCR sequencing and RNA sequencing, RNA was extracted from PBMCs in TRIzol. The diagnosis of Graves' disease was made according to American Thyroid Association guidelines. Recruitment of patients was carried out at an endocrinology department in Xi'an, China. Each patient gave approximately 9.7 milliliters of peripheral blood, collected in an EDTA anticoagulant tube. Ficoll Paque Plus density gradient separation was used to isolate PBMCs, and no further T cell sorting was done. An Agilent 2100 Bioanalyzer and agarose gel were used to assess RNA quality, and a NanoDrop 2000 was used to measure RNA concentration. Via the germline V gene, CDR1 is ENHRY and CDR2 SYGVKD. Inclusive of the bounding cysteine and phenylalanine, the CDR3 is 14 residues long. The read is trimmed to its CDR3 DNA, 42 bases read in frame from base 1. V loses 3 bases, J loses 7 bases, and the germline ends lie 13 bases apart.

The library relied on multiplex PCR. TCRdb lists the instrument as Illumina HiSeq 4000. To build TCR beta libraries, CDR3 regions were amplified by Arm-PCR using iRepertoire HTBI primers. Before sequencing, the PCR products underwent gel purification. The source study handled its data this way. Gene usage analysis of CDR3 amino acid clonotypes relied on the 60 or so TRBV and over 13 TRBJ segments identified across samples. Filtered high-quality paired reads were merged into contigs using COPE and FqMerger. BLAST was used to align contigs to the IMGT TRBV, TRBD and TRBJ reference genes, and CDR3 was defined following IMGT. Any clonotype with a frequency above 0.1% was classified as a highly expanded clone. Shannon entropy served as the measure of repertoire diversity, while the Gini coefficient captured V-J evenness. Clonotypes shared by more than one individual were considered public. TCRdb itself trimmed the public reads at Q25 with fastp, ran MiXCR and retained productive beta chains. Duplicate CDR3 protein sequences are folded into a single record with the most common DNA and genes. TCRdb's processing, not the authors', yielded these V and J calls. The sample table contains 350,000 to 450,000 distinct CDR3 sequences; only one count was recorded for about 10% of them. Over 15% of the sample is taken by the ten largest.

The investigation overall reported the following: Only peripheral blood was studied, because thyroid tissue, the primary lesion, was inaccessible. Only the TCR beta chain was sequenced and analyzed. Persistent Graves' disease patients showed lower TCR Shannon entropy and fewer highly expanded clones than newly diagnosed patients, suggesting clonal expansion. Persistent patients shared more public clonotypes among themselves (around 2,500) than newly diagnosed patients did (approximately 970). TRBV28, TRBJ1-2 and TRBJ2-5 were preferentially used in persistent disease, while TRBV20-1 and TRBJ2-1 were favored in newly diagnosed disease. The small sample size was acknowledged by the authors as a limitation that may reduce accuracy.

The sample was also reused in another study, on T cells in Graves' hyperthyroidism and ophthalmopathy. That second report states: Stable Graves' hyperthyroidism was defined as the absence of progression to ophthalmopathy over 18 months of follow-up. Hyperthyroidism patients were newly diagnosed, with disease duration under 2 months, and aged 18 to 65 years. Patients with uncontrolled infections, other autoimmune diseases, pregnancy or lactation were excluded. Diagnoses were established on the basis of clinical symptoms, serum thyroxine and TRAb, thyroid ultrasound, and orbital computed tomography. For the first round of RT-PCR on the TCR CDR3, the HTBI primer set was used together with the Qiagen OneStep RT-PCR kit. Most expanded thyroid clonotypes (frequency above 0.001) were also found in blood, which suggests that blood repertoires may mirror thyroid immune responses. Ophthalmopathy was separated from stable hyperthyroidism by a 13 V-J signature model, with approximately 90% sensitivity and approximately 81% specificity obtained in cross-validation and 80%/75% obtained in testing. In validation, the model predicted progression to ophthalmopathy a median of around six months before onset, with over 55% sensitivity and more than 72% specificity. To identify distinguishing TCR V-J signatures, a discovery cohort of around 98 patients was used, comprising 43 with Graves' ophthalmopathy and around 57 with stable Graves' hyperthyroidism. An independent validation cohort of around 19 hyperthyroidism patients and more than 15 patients who later progressed to ophthalmopathy tested prospective prediction of ophthalmopathy. The approximately 100 discovery patients were divided at random into training and test sets in a 7:3 ratio. The study also compared thyroid tissue and blood T-cell repertoires from 6 or 7 Graves' hyperthyroidism patients. Once sampling was done, hyperthyroidism patients were given methimazole at a starting dose of 30 mg daily, whereas ophthalmopathy patients were given high-dose intravenous methylprednisolone. The libraries were constructed in a second round of multiplex PCR and then size-selected and purified. Sequencing of the libraries was done on an Illumina HiSeq2000 using paired-end 100 bp reads. SOAPnuke was used to process the raw data, throwing out any read that contained adapters or uncalled bases, had a mean Phred below 15, or lacked an exact constant-primer or identifier match. High-quality paired reads were merged using COPE v1.2.5, and each unique nucleotide sequence was defined as a clonotype. MiTCR v1.1 was used to align the clonotypes against IMGT TRBV, TRBD and TRBJ reference segments. The analysis was restricted to V-J combinations with a frequency above 0.0001, which together covered 99.2% of the repertoires. A TCS score was defined as the ratio between F50 (clonal expansion) and ExV (chaos), using BLOSUM62-based TCRdist between CDR3 peptides within each V-J. Welch's t-statistics and random forest reduced approximately 520 V-J features to 13, which were used in a naive Bayes classifier (R e1071). Sample size was not statistically predetermined, and investigators were not blinded to group allocation. According to the paper, TCR Vbeta CDR3 sequencing was carried out on 135 peripheral blood samples, which came from 40 to 45 ophthalmopathy, 80 or so hyperthyroidism and approximately 17 progressor patients.

Sequenced material: peripheral blood mononuclear cells (PBMCs), taken at new diagnosis, from a patient treated with antithyroid drugs. This sequence was found in a woman younger than 35 with Graves disease. Donor details come from another sample of the same person, matched by shared clones. The receptor chain draws on TRBV10-3 and TRBJ1-5; D gene: possibly TRBD1, on 6 matching bases. The DNA is as follows: TGTGCCATCAGTGATTCAGGGGAGGGGCAGCCCCAGCATTTT. It specifies CAISDSGEGQPQHF.